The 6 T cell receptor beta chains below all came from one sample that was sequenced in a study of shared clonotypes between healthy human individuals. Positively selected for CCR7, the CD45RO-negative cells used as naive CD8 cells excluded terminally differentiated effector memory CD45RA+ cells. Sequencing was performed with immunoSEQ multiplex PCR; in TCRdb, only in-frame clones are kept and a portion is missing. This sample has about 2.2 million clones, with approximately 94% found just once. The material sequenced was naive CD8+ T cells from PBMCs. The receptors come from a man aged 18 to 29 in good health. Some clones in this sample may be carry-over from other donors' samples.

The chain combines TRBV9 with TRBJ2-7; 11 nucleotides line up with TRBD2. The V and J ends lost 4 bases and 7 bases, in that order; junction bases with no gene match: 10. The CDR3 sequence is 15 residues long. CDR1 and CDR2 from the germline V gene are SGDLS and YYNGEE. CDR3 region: CASSPGGSGRVEQYF. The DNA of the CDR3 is TGTGCCAGCAGCCCGGGGGGTAGCGGGAGGGTTGAGCAGTACTTC.

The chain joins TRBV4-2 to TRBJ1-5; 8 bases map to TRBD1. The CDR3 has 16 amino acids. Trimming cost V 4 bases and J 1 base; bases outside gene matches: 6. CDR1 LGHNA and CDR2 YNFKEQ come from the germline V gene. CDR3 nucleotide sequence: TGTGCCAGCAGCCCCCGGACAGGGTCAAGCAATCAGCCCCAGCATTTT. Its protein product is CASSPRTGSSNQPQHF.

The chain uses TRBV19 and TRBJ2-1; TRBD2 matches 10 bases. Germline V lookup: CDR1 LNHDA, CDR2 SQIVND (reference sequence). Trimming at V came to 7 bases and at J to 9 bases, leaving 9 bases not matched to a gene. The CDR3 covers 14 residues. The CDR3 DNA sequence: TGTGCCAGTATGCCTAGCGGGAGTGTCATTGAGCAGTTCTTC. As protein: CASMPSGSVIEQFF.

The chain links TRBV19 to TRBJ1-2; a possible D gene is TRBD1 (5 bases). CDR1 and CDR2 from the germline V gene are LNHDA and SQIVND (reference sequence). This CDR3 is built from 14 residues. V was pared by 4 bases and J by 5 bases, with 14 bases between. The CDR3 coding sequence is TGTGCCAGTAGTACAAGTGGGACGGAGTATGGCTACACCTTC. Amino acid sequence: CASSTSGTEYGYTF.

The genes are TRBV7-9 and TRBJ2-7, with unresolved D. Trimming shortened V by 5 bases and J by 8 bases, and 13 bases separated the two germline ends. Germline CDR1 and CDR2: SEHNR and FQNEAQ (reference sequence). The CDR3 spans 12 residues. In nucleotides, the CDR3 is TGTGCCAGCAGCGCTCTTCACGCACAGCAGTACTTC. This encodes CASSALHAQQYF.

The CDR3 protein is CASSRLAGAANIQYF. CDR3 bases: TGTGCCAGCAGTCGACTAGCGGGAGCCGCAAACATTCAGTACTTC. The gene calls are TRBV6-5 and TRBJ2-4; 12 nucleotides match TRBD2. The CDR3 loop spans 15 amino acids. CDR1 is MNHEY, CDR2 SVGAGI, per germline. The junction had 5 bases not matched to a gene; V was cut back by 5 bases and J by 6 bases.